The 6 T cell receptor beta chains below all came from one sample that was sequenced in a study of T cell changes during pregnancy in multiple sclerosis. Measured with immunoSEQ multiplex PCR; TCRdb has only the in-frame clones, and not every one. The sample includes about 61,000 clones, roughly 90% of them seen just once. Sequenced here: peripheral blood, sampled in the first trimester of pregnancy. These receptors were obtained from a female donor in good health, enrolled as a control in a pregnancy study.

Regarding this clone: An end of the junction differs from the germline gene, which may be a read error. This CDR3 is CASSLGRDRSFNEQFF. In DNA form, the CDR3 reads TGTGCTAGCAGCCTAGGGAGGGACCGAAGTTTCAATGAGCAGTTCTTC. The genes are TRBV7-7 and TRBJ2-1, with 7 bases matching TRBD2. This CDR3 has 16 residues. The germline gives CDR1 SSHAT, CDR2 FNYEAQ (reference sequence).

The rearrangement links TRBV9 to TRBJ2-1; possible D gene TRBD2, 6 bases. The CDR3 runs 14 residues. The germline V and J ends were trimmed by 4 bases and 4 bases, with 12 bases remaining between them. The germline V gene encodes CDR1 SGDLS and CDR2 YYNGEE. The CDR3 nucleotides read TGTGCCAGCAGCTCCCCCGGGGGTTACAATGAGCAGTTCTTC. Amino acids: CASSSPGGYNEQFF.

This clone came up a few times. V and J are TRBV29-1 and TRBJ2-1, with TRBD1 matching 7 bases. Germline-derived CDR1 and CDR2 are SQVTM and ANQGSEA. V lost 6 bases, J lost 9 bases, and 2 bases stayed unmatched. The CDR3 runs to 10 residues. The CDR3 region has the DNA TGCAGCGTCGGACAGGTTGAGCAGTTCTTC. This encodes CSVGQVEQFF.

The J gene is TRBJ2-1, the V gene TRBV19; D is perhaps TRBD2 (6 bases). The CDR3 contains 14 residues. Trimming stripped 5 bases from V and 2 bases from J, with 10 bases between. CDR1 and CDR2 from the germline V gene are LNHDA and SQIVND (reference sequence). The CDR3 DNA reads TGTGCCAGTAGTGCTCGGACTACCTACAATGAGCAGTTCTTC. Protein product: CASSARTTYNEQFF.

This clone was observed a handful of times. The chain uses TRBV6-5 and TRBJ1-2; D not certain. The CDR3 length is 13 residues. Germline values: CDR1 MNHEY, CDR2 SVGAGI. V gave up 4 bases and J gave up 14 bases, with 20 bases separating them. CDR3 in amino acids: CASSSPGVSIVTF. DNA of the CDR3: TGTGCCAGCAGTTCTCCGGGAGTCTCAATCGTAACCTTC.

CDR3: CATRENTGDSYGYTF. CDR3 in DNA: TGTGCCACCAGAGAGAATACAGGGGATAGCTATGGCTACACCTTC. The V call is TRBV15, the J call TRBJ1-2, with 7 bases that match TRBD1. CDR3 length: 15 amino acids. Germline lookup yields CDR1 LNHNV and CDR2 YYDKDF (reference sequence). V was clipped by 6 bases and J by 4 bases; unmatched bases: 11.